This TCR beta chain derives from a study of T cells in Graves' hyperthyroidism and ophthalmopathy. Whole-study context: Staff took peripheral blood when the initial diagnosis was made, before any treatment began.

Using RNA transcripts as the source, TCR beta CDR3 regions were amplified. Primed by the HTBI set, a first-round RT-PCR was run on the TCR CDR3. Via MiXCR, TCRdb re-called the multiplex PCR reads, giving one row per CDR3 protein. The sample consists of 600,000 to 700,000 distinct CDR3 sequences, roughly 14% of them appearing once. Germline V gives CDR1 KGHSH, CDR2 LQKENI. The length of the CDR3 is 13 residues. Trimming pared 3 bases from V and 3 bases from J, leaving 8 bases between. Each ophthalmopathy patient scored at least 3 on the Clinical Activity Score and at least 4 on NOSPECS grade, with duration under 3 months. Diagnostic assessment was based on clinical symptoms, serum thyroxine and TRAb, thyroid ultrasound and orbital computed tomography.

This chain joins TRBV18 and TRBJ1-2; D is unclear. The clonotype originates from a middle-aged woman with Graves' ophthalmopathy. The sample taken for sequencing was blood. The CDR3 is CASSPAGDYGYTF. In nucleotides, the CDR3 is TGTGCCAGCTCACCCGCCGGAGACTATGGCTACACCTTC.